The 8 T cell receptor beta chains reported below all come from one sample, sequenced in a study of OX40 agonist ivuxolimab in advanced cancers. The assay was immunoSEQ multiplex PCR, and TCRdb's table has in-frame clones only and misses some. This table has about 74,000 clones, 75% to 95% appearing once. The sequencing here drew on CD4+ or CD8+ T cells sorted from blood, taken in a trial of the OX40 agonist ivuxolimab. These receptors were obtained from an adult with an advanced solid tumor such as melanoma, head and neck, liver or kidney cancer.

V usage is TRBV13 and J usage is TRBJ2-7; no clear D. Germline V gene data show CDR1 as PRHDT and CDR2 as FYEKMQ (reference sequence). Trimming removed 5 bases from V and 0 bases from J, with 8 bases in between. CDR3 length: 13 residues. CDR3: CASSPDSSYEQYF. The CDR3 DNA reads as TGTGCCAGCAGCCCGGATAGCTCCTACGAGCAGTACTTC.

The chain has TRBV7-9 and TRBJ1-2; D perhaps matches TRBD1 (5 bases). V shed 3 bases and J shed 2 bases, with 10 bases lying between them. The CDR3 runs 14 residues. Germline assignment: CDR1 SEHNR and CDR2 FQNEAQ (reference sequence). The CDR3 DNA reads as TGTGCCAGCAGCTTCTCGGGGGGAAACTATGGCTACACCTTC. Protein: CASSFSGGNYGYTF.

The rearrangement joins TRBV30 to TRBJ2-1; 8 bases match TRBD1. Trimming at V came to 4 bases and at J to 3 bases, leaving 5 bases not matched to a gene. The CDR3 has 14 amino acids. Germline V gives CDR1 GTSNPN, CDR2 SVGIG (reference sequence). The CDR3 spells CAWTRTGIYNEQFF. The CDR3 nucleotides read TGTGCCTGGACAAGGACAGGGATCTACAATGAGCAGTTCTTC.

J is TRBJ2-3 and V is TRBV4-1, with TRBD1 matching 9 bases. CDR1 is MGHRA and CDR2 is YSYEKL in the germline V gene. This CDR3 has 17 residues. V trimming: 1 base; J trimming: 2 bases; junction bases outside the gene matches: 7. As DNA, the CDR3 is TGCGCCAGCAGCCAAGTGGGCGGGACAGGGAACACAGATACGCAGTATTTT. Translating gives CASSQVGGTGNTDTQYF.

This rearrangement joins TRBV4-1 to TRBJ2-7; D call uncertain. The CDR3 extends over 15 amino acids. Germline V gives CDR1 MGHRA, CDR2 YSYEKL. Trimming took off 0 bases at V and 2 bases at J, with 11 bases between the two ends. The CDR3 DNA is TGCGCCAGCAGCCAAGATGGTCAGGAACCCTACGAGCAGTACTTC. Protein product: CASSQDGQEPYEQYF.

The chain combines TRBV28 with TRBJ1-5, with D uncertain. The germline V gene has CDR1 MDHEN and CDR2 SYDVKM. V was cut by 1 base and J by 6 bases, with 10 bases left in between. This CDR3 has 14 residues. In nucleotides, the CDR3 is TGTGCCAGCAGTTTATCCGCCCGACTTCAGCCCCAGCATTTT. This translates into CASSLSARLQPQHF.

This chain connects TRBV6-6 to TRBJ2-1; D perhaps matches TRBD1 (6 bases). Germline V CDR1 and CDR2: MNHNY, SVGAGI (reference sequence). The CDR3 runs to 14 residues. V lost 2 bases and J 7 bases, leaving 12 bases between the germline ends. CDR3 loop: CASSYRPGANEQFF. For the CDR3, the DNA is TGTGCCAGCAGTTACAGGCCAGGGGCAAATGAGCAGTTCTTC.

CDR3 nucleotide sequence: TGCGCCAGCTCCCCGAGTAGGGGCAATCAGCCCCAGCATTTT. It codes for CASSPSRGNQPQHF. This chain uses TRBV4-1 with TRBJ1-5; no definite D call. V was trimmed by 8 bases and J by 2 bases, leaving 13 bases between them. This CDR3 contains 14 residues. CDR1 is MGHRA, CDR2 YSYEKL, per germline.